This entry lists 26 T cell receptor beta chains sequenced from one sample in a study of blood T cell repertoires in COVID-19. This table comes from immunoSEQ multiplex PCR, and its TCRdb copy is limited to in-frame clones, with some not included. The sample carries approximately 130,000 clones, approximately 68% recorded once. The sample taken for sequencing was peripheral blood. All receptors come from a woman in her 70s with acute or convalescent COVID-19.

The rearrangement links TRBV7-8 to TRBJ2-3, with 13 positions matching TRBD2. CDR3 length equals 16 residues. Germline V gene sequence: CDR1 SGHVS, CDR2 FQNEAQ. Unmatched junction bases numbered 5, after V lost 3 bases and J lost 5 bases. The CDR3 here is CASSLRTSGSGDTQYF. The CDR3 DNA follows: TGTGCCAGCAGCTTGAGGACTAGCGGGAGTGGAGATACGCAGTATTTT. The variable domain in full, completed from reference TRBV7-8 and TRBJ2-3, reads GAGVSQSPRYKVAKRGQDVALRCDPISGHVSLFWYQQALGQGPEFLTYFQNEAQLDKSGLPSDRFFAERPEGSVSTLKIQRTQQEDSAVYLCASSLRTSGSGDTQYFGPGTRLTVL.

The rearrangement links TRBV4-1 to TRBJ2-3; TRBD1 matches at 8 bases. The CDR3 is made up of 17 amino acids. From germline, CDR1 is MGHRA and CDR2 YSYEKL. V lost 4 bases, J lost 1 base, and 10 bases stayed unmatched. The CDR3: CASSLGQGGSRTDTQYF. The CDR3 DNA follows: TGCGCCAGCAGCCTTGGACAGGGTGGAAGTCGCACAGATACGCAGTATTTT.

The chain joins TRBV28 to TRBJ1-2, with 8 bases fitting TRBD1. CDR3 size: 14 residues. The trim removed 5 bases at V and 2 bases at J, leaving 4 bases unmatched. Germline CDR1 and CDR2: MDHEN and SYDVKM. The CDR3 DNA reads as TGTGCCAGCAGTACCGGGACAGGAAACTATGGCTACACCTTC. It codes for CASSTGTGNYGYTF.

This chain uses TRBV7-9 with TRBJ1-4; 8 nucleotides match TRBD1. CDR3 length: 14 residues. J was trimmed by 5 bases and V by 6 bases; bases with no gene match: 5. Looked up from germline, CDR1 is SEHNR and CDR2 is FQNEAQ (reference sequence). The CDR3 region has the DNA TGTGCCAGCAGTTATCGGACAGGGAATGAAAAACTGTTTTTT. Its translation: CASSYRTGNEKLFF.

Only a few counts were recorded for this clone. The V call is TRBV18, the J call TRBJ2-2; possibly TRBD2 for D (6 bases). V gave up 0 bases and J gave up 7 bases, with 15 bases separating them. There are 16 residues in the CDR3. The germline V gene has CDR1 KGHSH and CDR2 LQKENI. The CDR3 coding sequence is TGTGCCAGCTCACCACCCGCGGGGAATGTGTTCGGGGAGCTGTTTTTT. Protein product: CASSPPAGNVFGELFF.

The rearrangement joins TRBV28 to TRBJ1-2, with D possibly matching TRBD1 (5 bases). Trimming cost V 7 bases and J 1 base, with 13 bases left between them. CDR3 length: 14 residues. In germline, CDR1 is MDHEN, CDR2 SYDVKM. CDR3 amino acids: CASIDSTFNYGYTF. The CDR3 nucleotides are TGTGCCAGCATCGACAGCACCTTTAACTATGGCTACACCTTC.

This clone showed up just a few times. This chain joins TRBV19 and TRBJ1-5, with a tentative D call TRBD1 (5 bases). Between the trimmed V and J ends, which lost 3 bases and 2 bases, there was a span of 14 bases. This CDR3 spans 16 amino acids. The V gene's germline CDR1 is LNHDA and CDR2 SQIVND (reference sequence). The CDR3 reads CASSISAGIGNQPQHF. The CDR3 region has the DNA TGTGCCAGTAGTATTTCCGCAGGGATAGGCAATCAGCCCCAGCATTTT.

The chain couples TRBV18 to TRBJ1-2; the match to TRBD1 covers 9 bases. CDR3 length: 17 residues. CDR1 is KGHSH and CDR2 is LQKENI in the germline V gene. V trimming: 3 bases; J trimming: 0 bases; junction bases outside the gene matches: 8. The CDR3 sequence: CASSPDGRTGANYGYTF. In DNA, the CDR3 is TGTGCCAGCTCACCGGACGGTCGGACAGGGGCTAACTATGGCTACACCTTC.

V and J are TRBV24-1 and TRBJ2-5; TRBD1 matches 8 bases. Germline assignment: CDR1 KGHDR and CDR2 SFDVKD. V was clipped by 4 bases and J by 5 bases; unmatched bases: 8. The length of the CDR3 is 15 residues. The CDR3 spells CATSEARTGRETQYF. Written as DNA, the CDR3 is TGTGCCACCAGTGAGGCGAGGACAGGGCGTGAGACCCAGTACTTC.

The J gene is TRBJ1-6, the V gene TRBV6-5; D is possibly TRBD1 (6 bases). Germline values: CDR1 MNHEY, CDR2 SVGAGI. The V end lost 0 bases, the J end lost 6 bases, and 12 bases lay between the germline ends. The CDR3 spans 16 residues. The CDR3 region has the DNA TGTGCCAGCAGTTACTCAGGACAGAGCATTAATTCACCCCTCCACTTT. This sequence encodes CASSYSGQSINSPLHF.

V and J are TRBV6-6 and TRBJ2-3; the match to TRBD2 covers 8 bases. J was trimmed by 5 bases and V by 3 bases; bases with no gene match: 7. The CDR3 is 15 residues long. The germline CDR1 and CDR2 sequences are MNHNY and SVGAGI (reference sequence). DNA for the CDR3: TGTGCCAGCAGTTATACGGGGGGGGCGAGAGATACGCAGTATTTT. It yields the protein CASSYTGGARDTQYF.

The chain recombines TRBV24-1 with TRBJ2-2; D perhaps matches TRBD2 (5 bases). This CDR3 spans 19 amino acids. Trimming took 0 bases from V and 2 from J, leaving 18 bases between them. Germline V gives CDR1 KGHDR, CDR2 SFDVKD. The CDR3 loop is CATSDLFGEGGFNTGELFF. In nucleotides, the CDR3 is TGTGCCACCAGTGATTTGTTTGGCGAGGGCGGATTTAACACCGGGGAGCTGTTTTTT.

This chain links TRBV5-4 with TRBJ2-2; maybe TRBD1 (5 bases). CDR1 is SGHNT, CDR2 YYREEE, per germline (reference sequence). The CDR3 is made up of 12 amino acids. The CDR3 DNA reads as TGTGTGTTTCAGGGGAACACCGGGGAGCTGTTTTTT. Translation gives CVFQGNTGELFF.

The chain combines TRBV27 with TRBJ2-2; D is uncertain. CDR1 and CDR2 from the germline V gene are MNHEY and SMNVEV (reference sequence). Trimming shortened V by 0 bases and J by 6 bases, and 8 bases separated the two germline ends. There are 14 residues in the CDR3. CDR3 sequence reads: CASSLSTRPGELFF. CDR3 DNA: TGTGCCAGCAGTTTATCGACTCGTCCCGGGGAGCTGTTTTTT.

V gene TRBV13 combines with J gene TRBJ2-7; 9 bases map to TRBD1. Germline loops: CDR1 PRHDT, CDR2 FYEKMQ (reference sequence). CDR3 length equals 15 residues. The ends lost 5 bases at V and 3 bases at J; junction bases unmatched: 8. For the CDR3, the DNA is TGTGCCAGCAGCCCGCTCGGACAGGGGCACTACGAGCAGTACTTC. Translated: CASSPLGQGHYEQYF.

This clone was recorded a few times. The chain combines TRBV6-1 with TRBJ2-2; TRBD2 agrees at 9 bases. Germline V gives CDR1 MNHNS, CDR2 SASEGT. The CDR3 contains 17 residues. V gave up 4 bases and J gave up 2 bases; unmatched junction bases: 8. CDR3 in DNA: TGTGCCAGCAGTGCCCCGACTAGCGGAATTAACACCGGGGAGCTGTTTTTT. It codes for CASSAPTSGINTGELFF.

V is TRBV30 and J is TRBJ1-1, with 8 bases fitting TRBD1. Germline V CDR1 and CDR2: GTSNPN, SVGIG (reference sequence). The trim removed 3 bases at V and 4 bases at J, leaving 4 bases unmatched. The CDR3 runs to 13 residues. This chain's CDR3 is CAWRNTGGTEAFF. The CDR3 nucleotides are TGTGCCTGGAGGAATACAGGGGGCACTGAAGCTTTCTTT.

This clone showed up just once. This rearrangement joins TRBV12-5 to TRBJ1-4, with TRBD1 matching over 9 bases. The CDR3 has 16 amino acids. CDR1 LGHNT and CDR2 FRNRAP come from the germline V gene. V was clipped by 3 bases and J by 8 bases; unmatched bases: 10. The CDR3 is CASGFSWDRVGEKLFF. Written as DNA, the CDR3 is TGTGCTAGTGGTTTCTCTTGGGACAGGGTGGGGGAAAAACTGTTTTTT.

A few counts support this clone. V and J are TRBV2 and TRBJ1-5; 7 bases agree with TRBD1. The length of the CDR3 is 15 residues. CDR1 is SNHLY and CDR2 is FYNNEI in the germline V gene. With 1 base clipped from V and 6 bases from J, the junction kept 6 bases outside the gene matches. The CDR3 loop reads CASSEEVGGSQPQHF. The CDR3 nucleotides read TGTGCCAGCAGTGAAGAAGTAGGGGGCTCTCAGCCCCAGCATTTT. Looking up the rest from reference TRBV2 and TRBJ1-5 gives the full variable domain: EPEVTQTPSHQVTQMGQEVILRCVPISNHLYFYWYRQILGQKVEFLVSFYNNEISEKSEIFDDQFSVERPDGSNFTLKIRSTKLEDSAMYFCASSEEVGGSQPQHFGDGTRLSIL.

This clone was found once. The chain employs TRBV7-9 and TRBJ1-1; D perhaps matches TRBD1 (5 bases). This CDR3 has 16 residues. Trimming pared 5 bases from V and 1 base from J, leaving 17 bases between. Per the germline V gene, CDR1 is SEHNR and CDR2 is FQNEAQ (reference sequence). The CDR3 spells CASSPPQKGKNTEAFF. The CDR3 region has the DNA TGTGCCAGCAGCCCCCCTCAGAAGGGGAAGAACACTGAAGCTTTCTTT.

J is TRBJ2-7 and V is TRBV10-2, with 9 bases aligning to TRBD1. This CDR3 is 18 amino acids long. V gave up 3 bases and J gave up 2 bases; unmatched junction bases: 14. Germline V gene data show CDR1 as WSHSY and CDR2 as SAAADI. CDR3 in amino acids: CASSDIAGTGHDPYEQYF. CDR3 nucleotides: TGCGCCAGCAGTGATATAGCCGGGACAGGGCACGACCCCTACGAGCAGTACTTC.

The CDR3 nucleotides are TGTGCCAGCAGCTTCTCCCCGCAGACAGATACGCAGTATTTT. Its translation: CASSFSPQTDTQYF. V is TRBV7-8 and J is TRBJ2-3; D unclear. This CDR3 comprises 14 residues. Trimming cost V 3 bases and J 3 bases, with 10 bases left between them. The germline V gene has CDR1 SGHVS and CDR2 FQNEAQ.

This clone showed up just once. This sequence joins TRBV24-1 and TRBJ2-2; maybe TRBD1 (6 bases). The CDR3 loop spans 15 amino acids. Germline lookup yields CDR1 KGHDR and CDR2 SFDVKD. V gave up 3 bases and J gave up 1 base, with 8 bases separating them. The CDR3 loop is CATSDTRGNTGELFF. CDR3 nucleotide sequence: TGTGCCACCAGTGATACCAGGGGGAACACCGGGGAGCTGTTTTTT.

This clone was detected a few times. The chain is built from TRBV7-6 and TRBJ1-4; tentative D call: TRBD1 (5 bases). The CDR3 totals 14 residues. CDR1 and CDR2 from the germline V gene are SGHVS and FNYEAQ. Trimming took 4 bases from V and 4 from J, leaving 10 bases between them. Here the CDR3 DNA reads TGTGCCAGCAGCTACAGACAGTTTAATGAAAAACTGTTTTTT. Translating it yields CASSYRQFNEKLFF.

This clone was seen only a few times. The rearrangement uses TRBV29-1 and TRBJ2-5; possible D gene TRBD2, 6 bases. Germline CDR1 and CDR2: SQVTM and ANQGSEA. V lost 3 bases and J 1 base, leaving 9 bases between the germline ends. The CDR3 consists of 13 residues. CDR3 nucleotides: TGCAGCGTTGATTTCGGGGGCCAAGAGACCCAGTACTTC. Its translation: CSVDFGGQETQYF.

V and J are TRBV30 and TRBJ1-1; D may be TRBD1 (6 bases). The CDR3 runs 13 residues. The V gene's germline CDR1 is GTSNPN and CDR2 SVGIG (reference sequence). Trimming took 6 bases from V and 1 from J, leaving 12 bases between them. The CDR3 nucleotides are TGTGCCTGTCAGGGGATATCGAACACTGAAGCTTTCTTT. This codes for CACQGISNTEAFF.